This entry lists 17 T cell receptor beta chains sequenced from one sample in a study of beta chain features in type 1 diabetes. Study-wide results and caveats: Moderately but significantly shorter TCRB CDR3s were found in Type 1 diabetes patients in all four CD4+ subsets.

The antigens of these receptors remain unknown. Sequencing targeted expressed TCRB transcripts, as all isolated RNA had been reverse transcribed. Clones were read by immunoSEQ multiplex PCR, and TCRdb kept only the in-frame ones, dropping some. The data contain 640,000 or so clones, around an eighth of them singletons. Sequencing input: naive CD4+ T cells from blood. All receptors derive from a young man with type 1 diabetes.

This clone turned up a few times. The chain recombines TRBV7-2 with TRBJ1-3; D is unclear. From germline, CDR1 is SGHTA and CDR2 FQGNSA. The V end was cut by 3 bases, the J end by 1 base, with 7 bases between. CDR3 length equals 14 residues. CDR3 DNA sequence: TGTGCCAGCAGCTTTTGGAGTTCTGGAAACACCATATATTTT. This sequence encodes CASSFWSSGNTIYF.

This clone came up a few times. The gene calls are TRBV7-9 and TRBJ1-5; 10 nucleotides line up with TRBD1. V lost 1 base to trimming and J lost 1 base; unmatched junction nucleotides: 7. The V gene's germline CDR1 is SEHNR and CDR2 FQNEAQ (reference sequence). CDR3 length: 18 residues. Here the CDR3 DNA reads TGTGCCAGCAGCTTAGTATTCGACAGGGGGCAAAGCAATCAGCCCCAGCATTTT. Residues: CASSLVFDRGQSNQPQHF.

CDR3 region: CASSYSRAGREETQYF. The DNA of the CDR3 is TGTGCCAGCAGTTACTCGCGGGCAGGTCGGGAAGAGACCCAGTACTTC. This chain links TRBV6-5 with TRBJ2-5, with D perhaps matching TRBD2 (5 bases). Trimming left V 0 bases short and J 3 bases short, with 14 bases between. Per germline, CDR1 MNHEY and CDR2 SVGAGI. This CDR3 contains 16 residues.

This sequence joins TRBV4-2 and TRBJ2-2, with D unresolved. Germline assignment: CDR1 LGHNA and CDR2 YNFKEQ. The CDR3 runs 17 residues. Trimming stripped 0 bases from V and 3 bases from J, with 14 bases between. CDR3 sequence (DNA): TGTGCCAGCAGCCAAGATCGCGGTGGCCGGGACACCGGGGAGCTGTTTTTT. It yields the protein CASSQDRGGRDTGELFF.

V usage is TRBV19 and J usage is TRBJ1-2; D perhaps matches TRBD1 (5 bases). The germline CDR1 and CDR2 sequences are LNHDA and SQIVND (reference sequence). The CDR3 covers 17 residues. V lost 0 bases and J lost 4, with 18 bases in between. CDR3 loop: CASSIDLDRPRVYGYTF. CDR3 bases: TGTGCCAGTAGTATAGATCTTGACAGACCCCGCGTCTATGGCTACACCTTC.

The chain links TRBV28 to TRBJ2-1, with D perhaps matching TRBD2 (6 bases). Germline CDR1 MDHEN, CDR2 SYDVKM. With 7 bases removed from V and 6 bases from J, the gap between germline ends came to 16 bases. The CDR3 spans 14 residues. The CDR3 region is CASTLVGGLNEQFF. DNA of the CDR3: TGTGCCAGCACTTTGGTGGGGGGTCTCAATGAGCAGTTCTTC.

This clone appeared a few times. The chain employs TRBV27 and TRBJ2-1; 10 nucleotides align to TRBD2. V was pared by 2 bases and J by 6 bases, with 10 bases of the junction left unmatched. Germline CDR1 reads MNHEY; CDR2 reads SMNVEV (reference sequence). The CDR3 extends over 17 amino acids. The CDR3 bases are TGTGCCAGCAGTTTAACTAGCGGGGCCGACTCCCTCAATGAGCAGTTCTTC. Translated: CASSLTSGADSLNEQFF.

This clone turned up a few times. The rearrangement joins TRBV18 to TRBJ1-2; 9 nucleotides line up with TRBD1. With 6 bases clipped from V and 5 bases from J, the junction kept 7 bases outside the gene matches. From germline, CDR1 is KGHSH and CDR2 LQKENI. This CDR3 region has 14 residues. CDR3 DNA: TGTGCCAGCTCCCTCCCCGGGACAGGGTATGGCTACACCTTC. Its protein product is CASSLPGTGYGYTF.

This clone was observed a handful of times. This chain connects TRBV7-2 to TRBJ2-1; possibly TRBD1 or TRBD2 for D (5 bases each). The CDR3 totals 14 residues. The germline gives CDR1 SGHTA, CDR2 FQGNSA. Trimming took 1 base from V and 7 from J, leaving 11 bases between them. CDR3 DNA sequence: TGTGCCAGCAGCTTAGGACAGCGGACAAATGAGCAGTTCTTC. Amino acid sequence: CASSLGQRTNEQFF.

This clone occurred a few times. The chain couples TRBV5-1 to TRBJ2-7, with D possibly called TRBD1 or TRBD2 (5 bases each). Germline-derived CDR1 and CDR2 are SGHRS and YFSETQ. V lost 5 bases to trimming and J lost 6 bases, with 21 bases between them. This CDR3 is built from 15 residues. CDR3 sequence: CASSPPGTVGLEQYF. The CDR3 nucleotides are TGCGCCAGCAGTCCCCCCGGGACGGTTGGCCTCGAGCAGTACTTC.

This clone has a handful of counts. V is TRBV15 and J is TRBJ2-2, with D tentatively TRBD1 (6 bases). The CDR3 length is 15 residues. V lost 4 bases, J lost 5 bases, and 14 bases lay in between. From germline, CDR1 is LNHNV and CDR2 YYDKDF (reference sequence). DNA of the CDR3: TGTGCCACCAGCACGGACAGAGTTGGGACCGGGGAGCTGTTTTTT. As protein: CATSTDRVGTGELFF.

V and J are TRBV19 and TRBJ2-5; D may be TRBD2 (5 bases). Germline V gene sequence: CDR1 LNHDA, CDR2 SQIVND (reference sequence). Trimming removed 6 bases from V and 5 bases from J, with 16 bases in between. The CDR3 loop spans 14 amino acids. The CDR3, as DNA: TGTGCCAGTAGGAAGGACTCGACCGTGGAGACCCAGTACTTC. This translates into CASRKDSTVETQYF.

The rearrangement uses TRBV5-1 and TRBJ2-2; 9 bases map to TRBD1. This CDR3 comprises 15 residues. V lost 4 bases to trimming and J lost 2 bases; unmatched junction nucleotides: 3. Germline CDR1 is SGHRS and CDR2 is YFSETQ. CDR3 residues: CASSRTGANTGELFF. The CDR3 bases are TGCGCCAGCAGCCGGACAGGGGCAAACACCGGGGAGCTGTTTTTT.

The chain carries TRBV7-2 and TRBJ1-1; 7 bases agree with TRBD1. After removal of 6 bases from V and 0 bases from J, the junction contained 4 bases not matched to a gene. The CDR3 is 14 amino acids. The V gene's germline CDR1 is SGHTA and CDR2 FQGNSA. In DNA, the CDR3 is TGTGCCAGCAGGTTGGACAGGCTGAACACTGAAGCTTTCTTT. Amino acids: CASRLDRLNTEAFF.

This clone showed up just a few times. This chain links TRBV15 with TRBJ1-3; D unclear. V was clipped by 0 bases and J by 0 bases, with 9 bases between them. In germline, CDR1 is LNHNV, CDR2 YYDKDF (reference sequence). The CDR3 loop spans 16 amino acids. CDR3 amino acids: CATSRDQAGSGNTIYF. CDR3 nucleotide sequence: TGTGCCACCAGCAGAGATCAGGCCGGCTCTGGAAACACCATATATTTT.

The CDR3 coding sequence is TGTGCCAGCAGCTCCGTAGGCCCAGAGACCCAGTACTTC. It codes for CASSSVGPETQYF. This chain joins TRBV11-2 and TRBJ2-5; D not certain. This CDR3 is built from 13 residues. Trimming shortened V by 4 bases and J by 4 bases, and 10 bases separated the two germline ends. CDR1 SGHAT and CDR2 FQNNGV come from the germline V gene.

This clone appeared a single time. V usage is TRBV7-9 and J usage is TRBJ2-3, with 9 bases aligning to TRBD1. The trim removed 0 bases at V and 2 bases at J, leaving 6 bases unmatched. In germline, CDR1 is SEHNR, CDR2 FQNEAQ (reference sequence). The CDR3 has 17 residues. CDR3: CASSLASGTGFTDTQYF. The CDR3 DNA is TGTGCCAGCAGCTTAGCGTCAGGGACAGGGTTCACAGATACGCAGTATTTT.